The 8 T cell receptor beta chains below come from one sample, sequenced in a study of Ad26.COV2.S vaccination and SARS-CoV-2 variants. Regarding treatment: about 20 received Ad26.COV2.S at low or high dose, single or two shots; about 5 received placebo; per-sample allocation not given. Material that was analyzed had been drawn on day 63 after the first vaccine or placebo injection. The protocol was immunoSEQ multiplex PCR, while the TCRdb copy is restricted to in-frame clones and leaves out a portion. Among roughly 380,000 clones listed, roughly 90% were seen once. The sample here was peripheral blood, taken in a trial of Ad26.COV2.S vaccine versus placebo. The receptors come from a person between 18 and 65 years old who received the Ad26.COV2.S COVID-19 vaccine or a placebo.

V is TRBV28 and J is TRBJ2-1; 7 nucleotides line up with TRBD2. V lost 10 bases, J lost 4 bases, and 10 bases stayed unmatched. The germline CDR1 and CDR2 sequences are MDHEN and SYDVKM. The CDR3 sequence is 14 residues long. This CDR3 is CATGGLSGYNEQFF. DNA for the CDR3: TGTGCCACGGGGGGTCTTTCCGGGTACAATGAGCAGTTCTTC.

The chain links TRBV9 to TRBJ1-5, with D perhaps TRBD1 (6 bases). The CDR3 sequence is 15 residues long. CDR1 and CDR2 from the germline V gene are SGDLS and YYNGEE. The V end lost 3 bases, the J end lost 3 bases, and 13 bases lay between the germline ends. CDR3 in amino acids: CASSESTGLNQPQHF. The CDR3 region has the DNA TGTGCCAGCAGCGAATCCACAGGGCTCAATCAGCCCCAGCATTTT.

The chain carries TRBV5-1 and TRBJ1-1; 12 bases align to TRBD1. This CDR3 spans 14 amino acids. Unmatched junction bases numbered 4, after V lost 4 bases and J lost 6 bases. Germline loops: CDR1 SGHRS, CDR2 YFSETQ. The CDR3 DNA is TGCGCCAGCAGCCGGGGACAGGGGGCCCCTGAAGCTTTCTTT. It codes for CASSRGQGAPEAFF.

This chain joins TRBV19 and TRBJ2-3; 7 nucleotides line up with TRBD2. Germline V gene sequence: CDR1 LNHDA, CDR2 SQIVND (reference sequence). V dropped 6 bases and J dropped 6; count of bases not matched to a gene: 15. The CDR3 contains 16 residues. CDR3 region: CASRMGGGMGVDTQYF. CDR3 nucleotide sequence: TGTGCCAGTAGAATGGGCGGGGGTATGGGTGTGGATACGCAGTATTTT.

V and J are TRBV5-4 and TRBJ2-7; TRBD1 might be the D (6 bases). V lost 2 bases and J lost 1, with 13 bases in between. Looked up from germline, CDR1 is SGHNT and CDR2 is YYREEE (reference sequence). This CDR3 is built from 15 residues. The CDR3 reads CASSFTGWGSYEQYF. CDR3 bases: TGTGCCAGCAGCTTTACAGGGTGGGGGTCCTACGAGCAGTACTTC.

The CDR3, as DNA: TGTGCCAGCAGTGAAATCCCCCCAGGGGATGGGGGGGAGCTGTTTTTT. Translating it yields CASSEIPPGDGGELFF. This chain connects TRBV2 to TRBJ2-2; possibly TRBD1 for D (6 bases). The CDR3 sequence is 16 residues long. Germline V gives CDR1 SNHLY, CDR2 FYNNEI. Trimming removed 2 bases from V and 8 bases from J, with 18 bases in between.

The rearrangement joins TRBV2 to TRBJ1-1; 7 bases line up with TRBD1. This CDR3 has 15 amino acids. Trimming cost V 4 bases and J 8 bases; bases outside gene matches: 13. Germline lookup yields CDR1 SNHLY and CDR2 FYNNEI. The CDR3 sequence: CASSAMTGRGGEAFF. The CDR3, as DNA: TGTGCCAGCAGTGCTATGACAGGGAGGGGCGGAGAAGCTTTCTTT.

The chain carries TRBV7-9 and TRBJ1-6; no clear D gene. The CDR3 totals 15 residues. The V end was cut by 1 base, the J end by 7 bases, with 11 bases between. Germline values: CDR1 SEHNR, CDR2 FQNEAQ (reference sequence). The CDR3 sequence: CASSLEAGGNSPLHF. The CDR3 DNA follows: TGTGCCAGCAGCTTAGAGGCGGGCGGAAATTCACCCCTCCACTTT. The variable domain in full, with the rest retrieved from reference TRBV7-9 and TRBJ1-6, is DTGVSQNPRHKITKRGQNVTFRCDPISEHNRLYWYRQTLGQGPEFLTYFQNEAQLEKSRLLSDRFSAERPKGSFSTLEIQRTEQGDSAMYLCASSLEAGGNSPLHFGNGTRLTVT.